This T cell receptor beta chain stems from a study of PD-1 blockade in classical Hodgkin lymphoma. For the study at large: Intravenous infusions of nivolumab 3 mg/kg reached patients every 2 weeks.

Whole-study findings and limits: Differences between repertoires have undefined causes, possibly disease activity or prior therapy. Baseline TCR diversity was reportedly lower in newly diagnosed patients than healthy donors.

V lost 4 bases to trimming and J lost 3 bases; unmatched junction nucleotides: 7. The CDR3 consists of 15 residues. Germline CDR1 reads SGHNT; CDR2 reads YYREEE (reference sequence). Exposure to brentuximab vedotin varied, and each patient had relapsed following autologous stem cell transplantation. Sequencing was performed with immunoSEQ multiplex PCR; in TCRdb, only in-frame clones are kept and a portion is missing. Of 20,000 to 25,000 clones in the sample, 69% were seen once. Concerning this clone itself: Antigen: not known.

The chain recombines TRBV5-4 with TRBJ1-2; 9 nucleotides align to TRBD1. The clonotype was recovered from a human donor with classical Hodgkin lymphoma. The material sequenced was peripheral blood mononuclear cells (PBMCs), taken at baseline. CDR3 coding DNA: TGTGCCAGCAGCATCCCGGGACAGGGCGACTATGGCTACACCTTC. Amino acid sequence: CASSIPGQGDYGYTF.